What follows are 29 T cell receptor beta chains derived from one specimen sequenced in a study of cytomegalovirus exposure and HLA in healthy donors. 60 Vbeta and 13 Jbeta primers were used in PCR. Clones were read by immunoSEQ multiplex PCR, and TCRdb kept only the in-frame ones, dropping some. The data show 100,000 to 150,000 clones, 77% seen once. Sequencing was done on a sample of PBMCs. The receptor source for this set is a man between 18 and 35 years old in good health and CMV-seropositive.

The CDR3 reads CASSLWSGSYEQFF. In nucleotides, the CDR3 is TGTGCCAGTAGTTTGTGGAGCGGGAGTTATGAGCAGTTCTTC. The gene calls are TRBV19 and TRBJ2-1; 8 positions match TRBD2. The CDR3 has 14 residues. Germline lookup yields CDR1 LNHDA and CDR2 SQIVND (reference sequence). The junction had 8 bases not matched to a gene; V was cut back by 5 bases and J by 8 bases.

V and J are TRBV19 and TRBJ2-2; 7 nucleotides align to TRBD2. J gave up 1 base and V 6 bases, and 8 bases lay outside the gene matches. CDR3 length equals 16 residues. CDR1 is LNHDA and CDR2 is SQIVND in the germline V gene (reference sequence). The CDR3 spells CASSHPGRGNTGELFF. CDR3 nucleotides: TGTGCCAGTAGCCACCCTGGGAGGGGGAACACCGGGGAGCTGTTTTTT. The full variable domain, with the rest looked up from reference TRBV19 and TRBJ2-2, is DGGITQSPKYLFRKEGQNVTLSCEQNLNHDAMYWYRQDPGQGLRLIYYSQIVNDFQKGDIAEGYSVSREKKESFPLTVTSAQKNPTAFYLCASSHPGRGNTGELFFGEGSRLTVL.

This clone turned up a few times. This chain links TRBV7-9 with TRBJ2-7, with 8 bases matching TRBD1. The trim removed 5 bases at V and 2 bases at J, leaving 8 bases unmatched. Germline V CDR1 and CDR2: SEHNR, FQNEAQ (reference sequence). The CDR3 spans 15 residues. CDR3 sequence: CASSLGQGITYEQYF. The CDR3 DNA sequence: TGTGCCAGCAGCCTCGGACAGGGTATAACCTACGAGCAGTACTTC.

This chain uses TRBV7-2 with TRBJ2-7; 8 bases map to TRBD1. V lost 4 bases to trimming and J lost 6 bases; unmatched junction nucleotides: 8. The CDR3 has 14 residues. Germline CDR1 and CDR2: SGHTA and FQGNSA. The CDR3 sequence is CASSSDRVQTEQYF. CDR3 coding DNA: TGTGCCAGCAGCTCGGACAGGGTCCAGACCGAGCAGTACTTC.

Of note for this clone: Other DNA sequences in this specimen translate into the identical CDR3. This chain uses TRBV7-9 with TRBJ2-7, with D unclear. The germline V gene has CDR1 SEHNR and CDR2 FQNEAQ (reference sequence). V lost 6 bases, J lost 3 bases, and 6 bases lay in between. The length of the CDR3 is 11 residues. The CDR3 is CASSFSYEQYF. The DNA for the CDR3 is TGTGCCAGCAGTTTCAGCTACGAGCAGTACTTC.

The genes are TRBV28 and TRBJ1-4; TRBD1 aligns across 7 bases. The CDR3 extends over 15 amino acids. From germline, CDR1 is MDHEN and CDR2 SYDVKM. Trimming removed 7 bases from V and 7 bases from J; junction bases left unmatched: 12. CDR3 residues: CASTQEGGRTEKLFF. The CDR3 DNA reads as TGTGCCAGCACCCAGGAAGGGGGCCGAACTGAAAAACTGTTTTTT.

The chain combines TRBV6-1 with TRBJ2-4; D perhaps matches TRBD1 (5 bases). Germline CDR1 is MNHNS and CDR2 is SASEGT. The CDR3 sequence is 16 residues long. V gave up 1 base and J gave up 5 bases, with 15 bases separating them. CDR3 in DNA: TGTGCCAGCAGTGAAGAGGTCCGGCAGGGCCAAAACATTCAGTACTTC. The encoded protein is CASSEEVRQGQNIQYF.

Comments on this clone: A read error may produce the germline difference seen at one junction end. The gene calls are TRBV27 and TRBJ2-6; TRBD1 might be the D (6 bases). The CDR3 is 16 residues long. Germline V CDR1 and CDR2: MNHEY, SMNVEV (reference sequence). The CDR3 loop is CASSPFRGSGANGLTF. In DNA, the CDR3 is TGTGCCAGCAGTCCCTTCAGGGGCTCTGGGGCCAACGGCCTGACTTTC.

The J gene is TRBJ1-2, the V gene TRBV2, with 10 bases fitting TRBD1. Germline loops: CDR1 SNHLY, CDR2 FYNNEI. CDR3 length equals 14 residues. CDR3 sequence (DNA): TGTGTCCTGGGACAGGGGATGGGAGGATATGGCTACACCTTC. Its protein product is CVLGQGMGGYGYTF.

Note on this clone: The same CDR3 arises from other DNA sequences in this sample as well. The V call is TRBV10-3, the J call TRBJ1-5; 8 bases map to TRBD1. The germline CDR1 and CDR2 sequences are ENHRY and SYGVKD. CDR3 length: 15 residues. The V segment lost 6 bases and the J segment 6 bases; nucleotides outside the gene matches: 10. The CDR3 reads CAISERAGGVQPQHF. The CDR3, as DNA: TGTGCCATCAGCGAGCGGGCAGGGGGCGTTCAGCCCCAGCATTTT.

The CDR3 nucleotides are TGCGCCAGCAGCCCCGAGCCCGACAGGGTTTGGAACGAGCAGTACTTC. This translates into CASSPEPDRVWNEQYF. The chain carries TRBV5-1 and TRBJ2-7; TRBD1 matches 7 bases. Germline trimming cut 4 bases from V and 5 bases from J; bases unmatched to any gene: 15. The CDR3 covers 16 residues. Germline loops: CDR1 SGHRS, CDR2 YFSETQ. The full variable domain, rest sourced from reference TRBV5-1 and TRBJ2-7, is KAGVTQTPRYLIKTRGQQVTLSCSPISGHRSVSWYQQTPGQGLQFLFEYFSETQRNKGNFPGRFSGRQFSNSRSEMNVSTLELGDSALYLCASSPEPDRVWNEQYFGPGTRLTVT.

The count of this clone is one. The CDR3 sequence: CAWGSGMPSYEQYF. CDR3 DNA sequence: TGTGCCTGGGGTAGCGGGATGCCTTCCTACGAGCAGTACTTC. The chain uses TRBV30 and TRBJ2-7, with 8 bases that match TRBD2. V dropped 5 bases and J dropped 1; count of bases not matched to a gene: 7. CDR3 length equals 14 residues. CDR1 is GTSNPN and CDR2 is SVGIG in the germline V gene (reference sequence).

Written as DNA, the CDR3 is TGTGCCAGCAGATACCTTAGACAGCTTAATGAAAAACTGTTTTTT. It is translated as CASRYLRQLNEKLFF. The gene calls are TRBV28 and TRBJ1-4; tentatively, D is TRBD1 (5 bases). The germline V gene encodes CDR1 MDHEN and CDR2 SYDVKM. This CDR3 is built from 15 residues. The V end lost 6 bases, the J end lost 4 bases, and 15 bases lay between the germline ends.

This CDR3 is CAIQDRVHEQYF. CDR3 sequence (DNA): TGTGCCATCCAAGACAGGGTCCACGAGCAGTACTTC. The gene calls are TRBV7-9 and TRBJ2-7, with TRBD1 matching 7 bases. Losses at the gene ends were 10 bases for V and 5 bases for J; bases not matched to a gene: 8. Germline assignment: CDR1 SEHNR and CDR2 FQNEAQ (reference sequence). The CDR3 sequence is 12 residues long.

The V gene is TRBV7-2, the J gene TRBJ1-1; 7 nucleotides align to TRBD1. The CDR3 contains 13 residues. Germline trimming cut 3 bases from V and 4 bases from J; bases unmatched to any gene: 2. The germline CDR1 and CDR2 sequences are SGHTA and FQGNSA. CDR3 sequence reads: CASSFDRVTEAFF. DNA for the CDR3: TGTGCCAGCAGCTTCGACAGGGTCACTGAAGCTTTCTTT. Full variable domain (remainder filled in from reference TRBV7-2 and TRBJ1-1): GAGVSQSPSNKVTEKGKDVELRCDPISGHTALYWYRQSLGQGLEFLIYFQGNSAPDKSGLPSDRFSAERTGGSVSTLTIQRTQQEDSAVYLCASSFDRVTEAFFGQGTRLTVV.

This clone was counted between two and nine times. V and J are TRBV23-1 and TRBJ1-2; weak D call: TRBD1 (6 bases). TRBV23-1 is annotated as an ORF whose role is uncertain. The CDR3 is 15 residues long. Deletions cut 0 bases from V and 4 bases from J, with 12 bases between. The CDR3 coding sequence is TGCGCCAGCAGTCAATCAGCAGGGGCCGGCTATGGCTACACCTTC. The encoded protein is CASSQSAGAGYGYTF.

The chain carries TRBV5-4 and TRBJ1-1, with 8 bases lining up with TRBD1. The germline V gene has CDR1 SGHNT and CDR2 YYREEE (reference sequence). CDR3 size: 15 residues. V shed 9 bases and J 0 bases; nucleotides not matched to a gene: 10. The CDR3 nucleotides are TGTGCCACCGGGGAGCAGGGGGCTATGAACACTGAAGCTTTCTTT. It is translated as CATGEQGAMNTEAFF.

This chain connects TRBV6-5 to TRBJ2-5, with a tentative D call TRBD2 (5 bases). The length of the CDR3 is 13 residues. Germline CDR1 is MNHEY and CDR2 is SVGAGI. Trimming left V 6 bases short and J 5 bases short, with 13 bases between. The CDR3, as DNA: TGTGCCAGCAGCCGTTATGAGCGGGAGACCCAGTACTTC. This translates into CASSRYERETQYF.

The chain combines TRBV25-1 with TRBJ1-1; no reliable D call. In germline, CDR1 is MGHDK, CDR2 SYGVNS. This CDR3 contains 13 residues. V was clipped by 5 bases and J by 0 bases, with 7 bases between them. The CDR3 protein is CASSLEVNTEAFF. The DNA of the CDR3 is TGTGCCAGCAGTCTAGAGGTGAACACTGAAGCTTTCTTT.

This clone has just one count. The chain joins TRBV5-4 to TRBJ2-5; D is unclear. The germline V and J ends were trimmed by 4 bases and 4 bases, with 11 bases remaining between them. The germline CDR1 and CDR2 sequences are SGHNT and YYREEE (reference sequence). This CDR3 contains 13 residues. CDR3 nucleotides: TGTGCCAGCAGCGACGACATCGCAGAGACCCAGTACTTC. Amino acid sequence: CASSDDIAETQYF. Full variable domain (missing parts from reference TRBV5-4 and TRBJ2-5): ETGVTQSPTHLIKTRGQQVTLRCSSQSGHNTVSWYQQALGQGPQFIFQYYREEENGRGNFPPRFSGLQFPNYSSELNVNALELDDSALYLCASSDDIAETQYFGPGTRLLVL.

This sequence joins TRBV29-1 and TRBJ2-7; possibly TRBD1 for D (5 bases). V was pared by 6 bases and J by 0 bases, with 9 bases between. Germline loops: CDR1 SQVTM, CDR2 ANQGSEA. CDR3 length: 12 amino acids. The CDR3 spells CSVPGNSYEQYF. For the CDR3, the DNA is TGCAGCGTCCCAGGGAACTCCTACGAGCAGTACTTC.

The CDR3, as DNA: TGTGCCGCCCACGGTCCGGCCTACGAGCAGTACTTC. Translated: CAAHGPAYEQYF. The rearrangement uses TRBV30 and TRBJ2-7, with D unclear. From germline, CDR1 is GTSNPN and CDR2 SVGIG (reference sequence). CDR3 size: 12 residues. V was pared by 8 bases and J by 2 bases, with 13 bases between.

In DNA form, the CDR3 reads TGTGCCAGCCTTAAGCAGGGCTATCAGCCCCAGCATTTT. This translates into CASLKQGYQPQHF. V usage is TRBV28 and J usage is TRBJ1-5; D possibly corresponds to TRBD1 (5 bases). The V and J ends lost 8 bases and 5 bases respectively, with 13 bases between them. This CDR3 contains 13 residues. Germline assignment: CDR1 MDHEN and CDR2 SYDVKM.

This chain connects TRBV6-1 to TRBJ1-1; unclear D gene. The CDR3 has 13 amino acids. V was clipped by 4 bases and J by 4 bases, with 10 bases between them. The germline CDR1 and CDR2 sequences are MNHNS and SASEGT. CDR3 coding DNA: TGTGCCAGCAGTGGCGGGAGGATCACTGAAGCTTTCTTT. Encoded protein: CASSGGRITEAFF.

This sequence joins TRBV6-5 and TRBJ1-2; no clear D gene. The V gene lost 5 bases and the J gene lost 0 bases, with 13 bases spanning the gap. Germline loops: CDR1 MNHEY, CDR2 SVGAGI. This CDR3 region has 15 residues. In nucleotides, the CDR3 is TGTGCCAGCAGTGGTACGTGGGGAGCTAACTATGGCTACACCTTC. Translation gives CASSGTWGANYGYTF.

The chain couples TRBV11-3 to TRBJ2-1; tentatively, D is TRBD2 (5 bases). Trimming removed 3 bases from V and 1 base from J, with 10 bases in between. There are 15 residues in the CDR3. CDR1 and CDR2 from the germline V gene are SGHNT and YENEEA. As DNA, the CDR3 is TGTGCCAGCAGCTTTAGCGCATCTTCCTACAATGAGCAGTTCTTC. It translates to CASSFSASSYNEQFF.

The chain has TRBV19 and TRBJ2-7; 12 nucleotides align to TRBD2. The CDR3 spans 15 residues. Trimming cost V 0 bases and J 6 bases; bases outside gene matches: 3. From germline, CDR1 is LNHDA and CDR2 SQIVND (reference sequence). The CDR3 loop reads CASSIEASGRGEQYF. Written as DNA, the CDR3 is TGTGCCAGTAGTATAGAAGCTAGCGGGAGGGGCGAGCAGTACTTC.

The chain uses TRBV10-3 and TRBJ1-1, with D possibly TRBD1 on 5 matching bases. The ends were cut back, 4 bases at V and 1 base at J, with 10 bases in the middle. This CDR3 spans 14 amino acids. The germline V gene encodes CDR1 ENHRY and CDR2 SYGVKD. The CDR3 here is CAISVDRTNTEAFF. The CDR3 nucleotides read TGTGCCATCAGTGTAGACAGAACGAACACTGAAGCTTTCTTT.

This clone was observed a handful of times. The J gene is TRBJ2-3, the V gene TRBV4-1, with a tentative D call TRBD2 (5 bases). The V gene's germline CDR1 is MGHRA and CDR2 YSYEKL. Trimming removed 6 bases at V and 7 bases at J, with 8 bases between. There are 11 residues in the CDR3. In nucleotides, the CDR3 is TGCGCCAGCAGAACGGGGAATACGCAGTATTTT. Residues: CASRTGNTQYF.